This TCR beta chain was recovered during a study of OX40 agonist ivuxolimab in advanced cancers. Overall study: Patients received ivuxolimab, an intravenous treatment, every 2 weeks at 0.01 to 10 mg/kg. The dose-escalation group included hepatocellular carcinoma, melanoma, renal cell carcinoma and head and neck cancer.

A note on this clone: Its antigen is not identified.

Clones were read by immunoSEQ multiplex PCR, and TCRdb kept only the in-frame ones, dropping some. The sample records some 100,000 clones, roughly 94% being singletons. Trimming stripped 3 bases from V and 8 bases from J, with 10 bases between. Germline-derived CDR1 and CDR2 are SEHNR and FQNEAQ (reference sequence). The CDR3 extends over 12 amino acids. Overall study results and limits: At 0.1-3.0 mg/kg, partial responders had clonal expansion among the lowest observed.

Baseline was the first blood sampling point, followed by cycle 4 day 1 and cycle 7 day 1. This chain links TRBV7-9 with TRBJ1-1; D gene uncertain. The receptor was isolated from an adult with an advanced solid tumor such as melanoma, head and neck, liver or kidney cancer. The material sequenced was CD4+ or CD8+ T cells sorted from blood, taken in a trial of the OX40 agonist ivuxolimab. The CDR3 sequence: CASSLGAPEAFF. The CDR3 nucleotides are TGTGCCAGCAGCTTGGGAGCCCCCGAAGCTTTCTTT.